This TCR beta chain was found in a study of blood T cell repertoires in COVID-19. Study-wide background: From T cells, B-cell-depleted T cells, or PBMCs came the material, which was cDNA or gDNA.

The V gene's germline CDR1 is SSHAT and CDR2 FNYEAQ (reference sequence). The ends lost 4 bases at V and 4 bases at J; junction bases unmatched: 4. The CDR3 loop spans 15 amino acids. Profiling relied on immunoSEQ multiplex PCR, and the TCRdb table lists in-frame clones only, not all of them. The top ten hold under 14% of the sample, which has some 130,000 clones, roughly four fifths seen once. The chain is built from TRBV7-7 and TRBJ2-3; 11 bases map to TRBD1. This TCR was sampled from a human donor in a cohort sampled during active COVID-19. The sample taken for sequencing was peripheral blood. CDR3 DNA: TGTGCCAGCAGCTCGGGACAGGGGGTCGCAGATACGCAGTATTTT. Translated: CASSSGQGVADTQYF.